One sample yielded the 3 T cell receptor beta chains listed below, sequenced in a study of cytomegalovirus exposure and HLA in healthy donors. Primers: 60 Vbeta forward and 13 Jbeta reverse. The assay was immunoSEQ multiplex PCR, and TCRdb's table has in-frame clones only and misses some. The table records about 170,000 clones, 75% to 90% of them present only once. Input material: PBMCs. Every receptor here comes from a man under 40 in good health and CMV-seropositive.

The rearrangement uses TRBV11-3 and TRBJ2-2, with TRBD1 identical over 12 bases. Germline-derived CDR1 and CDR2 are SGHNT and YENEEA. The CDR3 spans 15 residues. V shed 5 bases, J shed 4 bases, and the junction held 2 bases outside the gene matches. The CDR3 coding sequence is TGTGCCAGCAGCGAGGGACAGGGGGCCACCGGGGAGCTGTTTTTT. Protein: CASSEGQGATGELFF.

The CDR3 sequence: CASSHGDRVHEQYF. As DNA, the CDR3 is TGTGCCAGCAGCCACGGGGACAGGGTTCACGAGCAGTACTTC. V and J are TRBV6-5 and TRBJ2-7; 9 nucleotides align to TRBD1. The CDR3 has 14 residues. V dropped 6 bases and J dropped 5; count of bases not matched to a gene: 8. Per the germline V gene, CDR1 is MNHEY and CDR2 is SVGAGI.

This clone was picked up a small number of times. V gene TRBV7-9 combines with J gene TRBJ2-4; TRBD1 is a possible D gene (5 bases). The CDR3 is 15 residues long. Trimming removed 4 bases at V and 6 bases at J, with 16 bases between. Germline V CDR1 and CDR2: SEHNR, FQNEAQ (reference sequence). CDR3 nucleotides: TGTGCCAGCAGCTCCATCGACAGAGACCGAAACATTCAGTACTTC. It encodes CASSSIDRDRNIQYF. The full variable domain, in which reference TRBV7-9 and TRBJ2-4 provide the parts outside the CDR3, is DTGVSQNPRHKITKRGQNVTFRCDPISEHNRLYWYRQTLGQGPEFLTYFQNEAQLEKSRLLSDRFSAERPKGSFSTLEIQRTEQGDSAMYLCASSSIDRDRNIQYFGAGTRLSVL.